Below are 2 T cell receptor beta chains sequenced from a single sample in a study of blood T cells in healthy people across ages. With a J-beta primer mix and a sample-barcoded 5' primer, a second PCR ran 7 to 11 cycles. One entry per CDR3 protein results from TCRdb running MiXCR on the 5' RACE reads. The table shows about 1.4 million distinct CDR3 sequences, with 55% to 75% occurring only once. The sequencing input was blood. The receptor set was obtained from a man aged 18 to 30 in good health.

This clonotype was observed a few times. This chain joins TRBV29-1 and TRBJ2-7; TRBD1 might be the D (5 bases). CDR1 is SQVTM, CDR2 ANQGSEA, per germline. The CDR3 is 14 residues long. Trimming took off 4 bases at V and 0 bases at J, with 13 bases between the two ends. CDR3 region: CSVGHQGLSYEQYF. In DNA, the CDR3 is TGCAGCGTTGGTCACCAGGGCCTCTCCTACGAGCAGTACTTC.

The V gene is TRBV11-2, the J gene TRBJ2-5; TRBD1 aligns across 8 bases. Germline loops: CDR1 SGHAT, CDR2 FQNNGV. Losses at the gene ends were 6 bases for V and 2 bases for J; bases not matched to a gene: 8. The CDR3 is 15 amino acids. CDR3: CASSPGTGSQETQYF. In nucleotides, the CDR3 is TGTGCCAGCAGTCCCGGGACAGGCTCACAAGAGACCCAGTACTTC. The full variable domain, completed using reference TRBV11-2 and TRBJ2-5, is EAGVAQSPRYKIIEKRQSVAFWCNPISGHATLYWYQQILGQGPKLLIQFQNNGVVDDSQLPKDRFSAERLKGVDSTLKIQPAKLEDSAVYLCASSPGTGSQETQYFGPGTRLLVL.